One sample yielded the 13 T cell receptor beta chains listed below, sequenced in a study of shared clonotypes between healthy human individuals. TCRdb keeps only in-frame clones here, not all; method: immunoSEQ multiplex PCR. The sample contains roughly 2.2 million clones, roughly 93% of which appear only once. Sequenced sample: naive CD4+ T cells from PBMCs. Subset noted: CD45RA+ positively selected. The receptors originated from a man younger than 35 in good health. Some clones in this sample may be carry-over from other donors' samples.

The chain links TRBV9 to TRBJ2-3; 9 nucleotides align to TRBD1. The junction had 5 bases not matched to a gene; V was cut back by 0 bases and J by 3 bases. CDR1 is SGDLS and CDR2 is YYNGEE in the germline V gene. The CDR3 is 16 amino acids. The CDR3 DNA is TGTGCCAGCAGCGTAGACCGGGACAGGGTAACAGATACGCAGTATTTT. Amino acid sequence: CASSVDRDRVTDTQYF.

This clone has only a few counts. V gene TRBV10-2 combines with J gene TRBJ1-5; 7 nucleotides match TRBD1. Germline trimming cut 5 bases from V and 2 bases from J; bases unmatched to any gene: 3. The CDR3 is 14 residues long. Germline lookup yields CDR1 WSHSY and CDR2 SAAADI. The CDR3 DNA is TGCGCCAGCAGTTATGGACAGGGCAATCAGCCCCAGCATTTT. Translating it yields CASSYGQGNQPQHF.

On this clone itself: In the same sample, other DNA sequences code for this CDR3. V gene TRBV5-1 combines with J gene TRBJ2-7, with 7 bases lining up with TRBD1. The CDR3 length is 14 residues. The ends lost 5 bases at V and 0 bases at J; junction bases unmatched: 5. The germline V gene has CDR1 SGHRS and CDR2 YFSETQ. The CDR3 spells CASSLGQSSYEQYF. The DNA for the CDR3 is TGCGCCAGCAGTCTGGGACAGAGCTCCTACGAGCAGTACTTC.

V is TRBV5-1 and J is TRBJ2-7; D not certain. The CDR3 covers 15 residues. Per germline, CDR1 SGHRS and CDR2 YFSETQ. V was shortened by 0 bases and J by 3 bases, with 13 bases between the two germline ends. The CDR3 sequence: CASSLDSTRYYEQYF. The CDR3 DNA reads TGCGCCAGCAGCTTGGACAGTACAAGATACTACGAGCAGTACTTC.

CDR3 nucleotides: TGCGCCACCCCCGCAGAGCGGGAGGGCCTCGGTGAGCAGTTCTTC. Residues: CATPAEREGLGEQFF. J is TRBJ2-1 and V is TRBV10-1; 10 bases are a match to TRBD2. The CDR3 consists of 15 residues. Germline V lookup: CDR1 WNHNN, CDR2 SYGVQD (reference sequence). V lost 10 bases and J lost 9; bases outside the gene matches: 15.

This CDR3 is CASSSSGTGGNEQYF. The CDR3 nucleotides read TGTGCCAGCAGTTCCTCCGGGACAGGGGGCAACGAGCAGTACTTC. The chain links TRBV28 to TRBJ2-7, with 12 bases that match TRBD1. The CDR3 contains 15 residues. The germline gives CDR1 MDHEN, CDR2 SYDVKM. Losses at the gene ends were 4 bases for V and 5 bases for J; bases not matched to a gene: 6.

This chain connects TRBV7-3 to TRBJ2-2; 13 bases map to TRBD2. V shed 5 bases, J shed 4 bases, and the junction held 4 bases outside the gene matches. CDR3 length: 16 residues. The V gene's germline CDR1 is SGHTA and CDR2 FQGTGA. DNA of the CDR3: TGTGCCAGCAGCCAGGGACTAGCGGGGCTCACCGGGGAGCTGTTTTTT. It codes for CASSQGLAGLTGELFF.

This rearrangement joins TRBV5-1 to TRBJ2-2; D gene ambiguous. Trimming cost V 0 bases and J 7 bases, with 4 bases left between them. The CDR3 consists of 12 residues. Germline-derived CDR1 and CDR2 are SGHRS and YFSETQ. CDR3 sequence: CASSLGFGELFF. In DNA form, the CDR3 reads TGCGCCAGCAGCTTGGGTTTCGGGGAGCTGTTTTTT.

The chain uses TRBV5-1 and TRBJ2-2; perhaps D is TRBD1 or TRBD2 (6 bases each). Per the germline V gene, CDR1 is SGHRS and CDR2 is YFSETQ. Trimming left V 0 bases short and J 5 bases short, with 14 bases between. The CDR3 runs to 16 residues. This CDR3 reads CASSLAGGRGTGELFF. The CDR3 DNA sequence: TGCGCCAGCAGCTTGGCCGGGGGCCGAGGAACCGGGGAGCTGTTTTTT.

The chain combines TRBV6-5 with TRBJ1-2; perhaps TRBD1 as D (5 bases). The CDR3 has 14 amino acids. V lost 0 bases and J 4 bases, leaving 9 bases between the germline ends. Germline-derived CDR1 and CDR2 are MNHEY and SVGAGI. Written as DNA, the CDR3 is TGTGCCAGCAGTTACTCGGGGCTCTCCTATGGCTACACCTTC. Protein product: CASSYSGLSYGYTF.

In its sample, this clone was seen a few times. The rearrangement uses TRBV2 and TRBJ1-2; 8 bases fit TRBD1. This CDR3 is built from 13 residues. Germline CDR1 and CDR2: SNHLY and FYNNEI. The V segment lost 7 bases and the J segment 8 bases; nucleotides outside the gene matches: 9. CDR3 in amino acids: CASTSFRGPGYTF. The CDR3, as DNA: TGTGCCAGCACTTCATTCAGGGGGCCCGGCTACACCTTC.

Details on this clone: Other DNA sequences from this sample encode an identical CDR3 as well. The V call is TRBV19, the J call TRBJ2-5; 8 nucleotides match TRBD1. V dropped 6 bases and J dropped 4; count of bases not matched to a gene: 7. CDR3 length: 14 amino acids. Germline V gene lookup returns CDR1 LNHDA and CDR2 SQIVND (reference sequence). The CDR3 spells CASSNDRGRETQYF. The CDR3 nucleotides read TGTGCCAGTAGCAACGACAGGGGTAGAGAGACCCAGTACTTC.

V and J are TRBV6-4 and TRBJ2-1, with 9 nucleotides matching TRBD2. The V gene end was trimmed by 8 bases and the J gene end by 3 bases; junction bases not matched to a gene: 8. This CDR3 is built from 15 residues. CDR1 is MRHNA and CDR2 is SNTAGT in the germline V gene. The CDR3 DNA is TGTGCCAGCGGGGCGGGAGGGATGGTCTACAATGAGCAGTTCTTC. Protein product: CASGAGGMVYNEQFF.